This T cell receptor (beta chain) was obtained from a study of cytomegalovirus exposure and HLA in healthy donors. The CDR3 has 14 residues. The junction had 3 bases not matched to a gene; V was cut back by 4 bases and J by 2 bases. In germline, CDR1 is MNHEY, CDR2 SMNVEV (reference sequence). As for this clone: Its antigen is currently unknown.

The primer mix had 60 Vbeta and 13 Jbeta primers. Data came from immunoSEQ multiplex PCR; TCRdb stores just in-frame clones and leaves some out. The sample has about 130,000 clones; roughly 78% are singletons. Study-level results: Several of the most significant clusters were apparently associated with common viral pathogens in a later analysis.

The receptor was isolated from a young man in good health and CMV-seronegative. The sample was PBMCs. The genes are TRBV27 and TRBJ2-7; 9 bases are shared with TRBD1. CDR3 nucleotide sequence: TGTGCCAGCAGTTCCGGGACAGGGCCCTACGAGCAGTACTTC. It encodes CASSSGTGPYEQYF.